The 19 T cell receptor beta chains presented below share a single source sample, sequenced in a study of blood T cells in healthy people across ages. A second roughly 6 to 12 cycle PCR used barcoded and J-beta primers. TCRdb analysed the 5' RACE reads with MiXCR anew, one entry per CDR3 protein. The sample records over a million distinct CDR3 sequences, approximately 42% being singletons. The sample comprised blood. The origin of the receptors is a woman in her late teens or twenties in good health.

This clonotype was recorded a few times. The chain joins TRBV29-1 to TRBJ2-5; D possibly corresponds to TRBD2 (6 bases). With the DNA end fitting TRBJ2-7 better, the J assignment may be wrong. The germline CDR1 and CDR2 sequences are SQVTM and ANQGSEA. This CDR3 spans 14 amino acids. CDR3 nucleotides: TGCAGCGTGGCGGGGCAGCCGAACTCCTACGAGCAGTACTTC. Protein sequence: CSVAGQPNSYEQYF.

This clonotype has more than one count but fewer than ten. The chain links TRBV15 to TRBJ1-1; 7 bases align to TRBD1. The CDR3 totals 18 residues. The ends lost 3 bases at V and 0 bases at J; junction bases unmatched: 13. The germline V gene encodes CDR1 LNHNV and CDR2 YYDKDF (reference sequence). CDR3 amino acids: CATSRSLQGRVMNTEAFF. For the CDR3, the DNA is TGTGCCACCAGCAGGAGCCTACAGGGGAGGGTGATGAACACTGAAGCTTTCTTT.

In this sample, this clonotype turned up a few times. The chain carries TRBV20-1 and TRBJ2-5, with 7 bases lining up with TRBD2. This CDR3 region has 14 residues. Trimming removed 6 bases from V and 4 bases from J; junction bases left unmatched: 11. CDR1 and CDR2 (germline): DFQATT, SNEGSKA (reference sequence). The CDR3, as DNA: TGCAGTGCCCTCCAAGGACTAGATCGAGAGACCCAGTACTTC. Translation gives CSALQGLDRETQYF.

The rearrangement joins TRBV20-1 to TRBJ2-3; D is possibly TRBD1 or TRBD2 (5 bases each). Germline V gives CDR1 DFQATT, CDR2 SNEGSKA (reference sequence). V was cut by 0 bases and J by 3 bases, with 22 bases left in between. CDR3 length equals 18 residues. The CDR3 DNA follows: TGCAGTGCTAGAGATTCTTGGGGCGACAGTCGGAGGACAGATACGCAGTATTTT. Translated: CSARDSWGDSRRTDTQYF.

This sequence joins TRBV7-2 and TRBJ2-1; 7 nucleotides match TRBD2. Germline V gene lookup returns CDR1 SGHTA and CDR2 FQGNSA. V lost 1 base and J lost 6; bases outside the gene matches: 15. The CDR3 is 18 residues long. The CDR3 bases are TGTGCCAGCAGCTTAGGGCTAGGGAGGGGTACGAGGGGCAATGAGCAGTTCTTC. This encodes CASSLGLGRGTRGNEQFF.

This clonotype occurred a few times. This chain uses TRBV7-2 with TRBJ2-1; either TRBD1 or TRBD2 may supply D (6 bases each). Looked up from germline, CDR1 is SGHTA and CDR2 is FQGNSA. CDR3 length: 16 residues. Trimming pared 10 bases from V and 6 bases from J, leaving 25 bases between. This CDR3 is CAISRGGLWDSNEQFF. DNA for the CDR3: TGTGCCATCTCACGAGGGGGGCTTTGGGATTCCAATGAGCAGTTCTTC.

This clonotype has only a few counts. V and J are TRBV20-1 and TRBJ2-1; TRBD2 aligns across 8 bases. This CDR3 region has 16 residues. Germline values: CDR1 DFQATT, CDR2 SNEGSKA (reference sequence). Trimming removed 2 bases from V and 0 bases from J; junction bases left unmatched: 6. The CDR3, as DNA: TGCAGTGCTAGAAGTAACAGCGGGAGCTCCTACAATGAGCAGTTCTTC. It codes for CSARSNSGSSYNEQFF.

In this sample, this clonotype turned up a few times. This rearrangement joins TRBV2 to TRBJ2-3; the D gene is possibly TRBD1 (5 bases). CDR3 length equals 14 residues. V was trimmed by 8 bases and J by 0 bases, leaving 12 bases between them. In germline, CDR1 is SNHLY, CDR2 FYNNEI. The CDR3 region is CASLEQASTDTQYF. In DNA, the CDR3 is TGTGCCAGCCTTGAACAGGCTAGCACAGATACGCAGTATTTT. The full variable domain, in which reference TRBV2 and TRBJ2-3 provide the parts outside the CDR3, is EPEVTQTPSHQVTQMGQEVILRCVPISNHLYFYWYRQILGQKVEFLVSFYNNEISEKSEIFDDQFSVERPDGSNFTLKIRSTKLEDSAMYFCASLEQASTDTQYFGPGTRLTVL.

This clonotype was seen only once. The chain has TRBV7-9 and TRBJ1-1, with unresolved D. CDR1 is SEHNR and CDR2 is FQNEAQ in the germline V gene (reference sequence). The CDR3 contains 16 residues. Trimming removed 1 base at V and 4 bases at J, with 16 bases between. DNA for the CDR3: TGTGCCAGCAGCTTAGTTCCGCTGAGTTTTGGCACTGAAGCTTTCTTT. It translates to CASSLVPLSFGTEAFF.

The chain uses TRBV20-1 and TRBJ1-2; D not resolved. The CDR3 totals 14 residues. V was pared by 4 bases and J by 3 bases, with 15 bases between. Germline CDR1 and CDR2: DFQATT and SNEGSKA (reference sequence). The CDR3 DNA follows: TGCAGTGCTATTTGGTATGGGGAATACTATGGCTACACCTTC. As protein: CSAIWYGEYYGYTF.

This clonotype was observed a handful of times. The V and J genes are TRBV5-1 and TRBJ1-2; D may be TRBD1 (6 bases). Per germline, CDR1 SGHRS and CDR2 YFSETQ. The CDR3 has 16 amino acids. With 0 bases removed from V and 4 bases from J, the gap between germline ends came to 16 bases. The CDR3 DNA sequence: TGCGCCAGCAGCTTGGACTCGGGGGGGCAGATCTATGGCTACACCTTC. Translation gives CASSLDSGGQIYGYTF.

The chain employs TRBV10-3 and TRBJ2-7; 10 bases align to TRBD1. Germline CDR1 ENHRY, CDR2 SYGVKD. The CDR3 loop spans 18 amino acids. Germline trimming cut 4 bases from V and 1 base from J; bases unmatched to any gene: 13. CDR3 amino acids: CAISGGSPGQGRSYEQYF. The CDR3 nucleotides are TGTGCCATCAGTGGGGGATCACCGGGACAGGGGAGATCCTACGAGCAGTACTTC.

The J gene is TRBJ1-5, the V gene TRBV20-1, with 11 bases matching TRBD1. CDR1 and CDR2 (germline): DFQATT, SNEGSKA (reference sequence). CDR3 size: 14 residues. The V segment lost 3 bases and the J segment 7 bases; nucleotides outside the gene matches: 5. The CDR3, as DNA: TGCAGTGCTAGTTTAAGGGACAGGGGGCAGCCCCAGCATTTT. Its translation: CSASLRDRGQPQHF.

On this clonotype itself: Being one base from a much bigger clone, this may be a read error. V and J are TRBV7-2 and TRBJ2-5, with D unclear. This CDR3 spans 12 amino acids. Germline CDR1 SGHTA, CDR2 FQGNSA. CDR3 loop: CVSSLTQETQYF. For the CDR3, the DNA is TGTGTCAGCAGCTTAACCCAAGAGACCCAGTACTTC.

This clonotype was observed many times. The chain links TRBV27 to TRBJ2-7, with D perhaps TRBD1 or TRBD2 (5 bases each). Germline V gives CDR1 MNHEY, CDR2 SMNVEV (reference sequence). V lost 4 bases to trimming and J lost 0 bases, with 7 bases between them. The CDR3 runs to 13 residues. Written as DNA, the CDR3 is TGTGCCAGCAGTTGGGGGAACTCCTACGAGCAGTACTTC. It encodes CASSWGNSYEQYF.

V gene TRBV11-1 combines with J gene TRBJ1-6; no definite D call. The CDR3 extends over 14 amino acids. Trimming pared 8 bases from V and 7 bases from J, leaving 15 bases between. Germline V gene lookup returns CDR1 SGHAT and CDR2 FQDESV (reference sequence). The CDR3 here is CASCRQEENSPLHF. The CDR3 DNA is TGTGCCAGCTGCCGGCAGGAGGAAAATTCACCCCTCCACTTT.

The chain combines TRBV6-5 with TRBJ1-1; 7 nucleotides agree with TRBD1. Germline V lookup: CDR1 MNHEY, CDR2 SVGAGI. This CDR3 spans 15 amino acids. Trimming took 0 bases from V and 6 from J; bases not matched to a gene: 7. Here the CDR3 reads CASSYSTGTVSEAFF. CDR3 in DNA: TGTGCCAGCAGTTACTCCACCGGGACAGTCTCTGAAGCTTTCTTT.

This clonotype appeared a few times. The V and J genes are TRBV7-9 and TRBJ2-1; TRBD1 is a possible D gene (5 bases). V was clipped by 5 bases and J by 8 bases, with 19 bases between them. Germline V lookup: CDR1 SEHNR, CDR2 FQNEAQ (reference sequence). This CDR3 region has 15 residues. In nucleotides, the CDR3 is TGTGCCAGCAGCCCGCCCTTAAGGGGCCGGGATGAGCAGTTCTTC. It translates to CASSPPLRGRDEQFF.

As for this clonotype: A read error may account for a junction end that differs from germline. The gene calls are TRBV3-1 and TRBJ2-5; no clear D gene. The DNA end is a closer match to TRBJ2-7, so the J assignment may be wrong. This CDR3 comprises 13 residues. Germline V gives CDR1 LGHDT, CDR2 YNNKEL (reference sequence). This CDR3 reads CAGRNKEDYEQYF. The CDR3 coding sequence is TGTGCCGGCAGGAATAAAGAAGACTACGAGCAGTACTTC.